This T cell receptor (beta chain) was recovered during a study of long-term antiretroviral therapy in people with HIV. Turning to the study itself: The study's earliest collections predate the 2015 immediate-ART recommendation by about a decade.

Study results and limitations: Subsequent to ART, diversity was augmented yet persisted below that of transplant donor controls.

Assay version v3.0 of immunoSEQ was used, and it was run at survey level. Repertoires were generated with immunoSEQ multiplex PCR, while TCRdb's copy carries only in-frame clones and drops some. The sample shows 35,000 to 40,000 clones, 70% to 90% of them seen only once. In the case of this clone: Its antigen remains unidentified.

Germline V gene lookup returns CDR1 GTSNPN and CDR2 SVGIG (reference sequence). The CDR3 loop spans 15 amino acids. Trimming removed 5 bases at V and 6 bases at J, with 20 bases between. This sample comprised unsorted PBMCs, obtained 2.2 years after starting antiretroviral therapy. The chain joins TRBV30 to TRBJ2-1; possible D gene TRBD1, 5 bases. This receptor was obtained from a young man with HIV. The CDR3: CAWGQGSGAVNEQFF. DNA for the CDR3: TGTGCCTGGGGGCAGGGCTCCGGTGCGGTCAATGAGCAGTTCTTC.